The clone carrying this T cell receptor beta chain was counted many times. The entry originates in a study of T cells in Graves' hyperthyroidism and ophthalmopathy. TCR beta CDR3 sequences were amplified from RNA transcripts. HTBI primers were used for first-round RT-PCR of the TCR CDR3. MiXCR, run by TCRdb on the multiplex PCR reads, gives a single entry per CDR3 protein. Of 300,000 to 400,000 distinct CDR3 sequences in the sample, more than 12% are singletons; the top ten hold around a fifth. The trim removed 3 bases at V and 8 bases at J, leaving 15 bases unmatched. There are 16 residues in the CDR3. The germline gives CDR1 SGHNT, CDR2 YENEEA. Ophthalmopathy patients showed a Clinical Activity Score of at least 3, NOSPECS grade of at least 4 and duration under 3 months. Investigators excluded patients with uncontrolled infection, other autoimmune disease, pregnancy or lactation.

This receptor was obtained from a woman in her thirties with Graves' ophthalmopathy. V is TRBV11-3 and J is TRBJ2-5; TRBD1 matches 7 bases. Material: blood. CDR3 nucleotide sequence: TGTGCCAGCAGCTTCGGGAAGGGGGCGAAGTTAATAACCCAGTACTTC. It is translated as CASSFGKGAKLITQYF.